These 2 T cell receptor beta chains share one sample of origin, sequenced in a study of blood T cell dynamics during melanoma immunotherapy. Some clones are missing from TCRdb's copy, which holds only in-frame ones; the method was immunoSEQ multiplex PCR. The sample lists a few thousand clones, roughly 96% occurring once. Time point given: week 3, after first cycle of checkpoint inhibitor. The sample consisted of effector memory CD8+ T cells from blood, taken from a patient treated with checkpoint blockade. The source is a human donor with melanoma.

The chain links TRBV9 to TRBJ1-2; the D is unclear. The germline gives CDR1 SGDLS, CDR2 YYNGEE. V lost 0 bases, J lost 2 bases, and 11 bases lay in between. The CDR3 runs 15 residues. CDR3 in amino acids: CASSVDGSKNYGYTF. As DNA, the CDR3 is TGTGCCAGCAGCGTAGACGGCAGCAAAAACTATGGCTACACCTTC.

J is TRBJ1-6 and V is TRBV6-6, with TRBD1 identical over 7 bases. The CDR3 has 16 amino acids. V gave up 3 bases and J gave up 4 bases; unmatched junction bases: 6. Germline CDR1 is MNHNY and CDR2 is SVGAGI (reference sequence). CDR3 sequence (DNA): TGTGCCAGCAGTTATTACCCAGGGGGTTATAATTCACCCCTCCACTTT. This sequence encodes CASSYYPGGYNSPLHF.